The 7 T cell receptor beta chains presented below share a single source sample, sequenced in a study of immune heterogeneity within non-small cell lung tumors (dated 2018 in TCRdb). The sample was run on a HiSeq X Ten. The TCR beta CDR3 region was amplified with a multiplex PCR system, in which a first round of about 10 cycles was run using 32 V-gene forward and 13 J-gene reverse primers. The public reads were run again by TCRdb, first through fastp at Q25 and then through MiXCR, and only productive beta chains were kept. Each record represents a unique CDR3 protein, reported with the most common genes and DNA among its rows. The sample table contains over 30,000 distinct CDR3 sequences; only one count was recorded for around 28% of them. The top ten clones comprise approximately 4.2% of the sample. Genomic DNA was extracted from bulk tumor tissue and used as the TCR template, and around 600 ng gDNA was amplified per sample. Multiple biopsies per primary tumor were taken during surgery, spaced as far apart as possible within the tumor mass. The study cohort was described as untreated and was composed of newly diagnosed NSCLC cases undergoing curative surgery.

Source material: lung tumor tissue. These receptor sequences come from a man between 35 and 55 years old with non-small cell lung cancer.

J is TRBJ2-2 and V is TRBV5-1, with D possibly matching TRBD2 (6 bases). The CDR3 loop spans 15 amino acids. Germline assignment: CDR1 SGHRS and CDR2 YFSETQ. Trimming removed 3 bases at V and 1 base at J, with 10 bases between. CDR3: CASSSEGVNTGELFF. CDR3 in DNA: TGCGCCAGCAGCTCGGAGGGCGTGAACACCGGGGAGCTGTTTTTT.

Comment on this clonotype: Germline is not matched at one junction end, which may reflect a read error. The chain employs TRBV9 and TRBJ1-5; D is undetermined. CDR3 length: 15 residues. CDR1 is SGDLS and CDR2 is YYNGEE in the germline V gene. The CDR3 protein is CASIVSPGHNQPQHF. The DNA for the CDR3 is TGTGCCAGCATCGTATCCCCGGGTCACAATCAGCCCCAGCATTTT.

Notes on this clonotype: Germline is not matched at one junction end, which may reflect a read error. The CDR3 reads CASSMRLAEGDTQYF. The CDR3 DNA reads as TGCGCCAGCAGTATGAGACTAGCGGAGGGAGATACGCAGTATTTT. The chain carries TRBV28 and TRBJ2-3, with TRBD2 matching 9 bases. This CDR3 comprises 15 residues. Germline assignment: CDR1 MDHEN and CDR2 SYDVKM.

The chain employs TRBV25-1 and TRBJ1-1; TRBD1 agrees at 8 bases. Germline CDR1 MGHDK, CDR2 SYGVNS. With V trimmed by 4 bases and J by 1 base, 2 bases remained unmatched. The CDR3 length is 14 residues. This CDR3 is CASSAGTGNTEAFF. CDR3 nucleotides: TGTGCCAGCAGTGCCGGGACAGGGAACACTGAAGCTTTCTTT. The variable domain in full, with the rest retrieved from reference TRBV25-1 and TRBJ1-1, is EADIYQTPRYLVIGTGKKITLECSQTMGHDKMYWYQQDPGMELHLIHYSYGVNSTEKGDLSSESTVSRIRTEHFPLTLESARPSHTSQYLCASSAGTGNTEAFFGQGTRLTVV.

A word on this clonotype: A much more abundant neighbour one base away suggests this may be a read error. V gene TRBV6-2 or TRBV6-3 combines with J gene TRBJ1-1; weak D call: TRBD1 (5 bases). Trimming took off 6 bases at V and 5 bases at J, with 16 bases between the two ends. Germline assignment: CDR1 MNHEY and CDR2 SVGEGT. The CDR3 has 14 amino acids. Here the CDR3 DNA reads TGTGCCAGCAGACCCGGGGGGAGGTGGACTGAAGCTTTCTTT. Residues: CASRPGGRWTEAFF.

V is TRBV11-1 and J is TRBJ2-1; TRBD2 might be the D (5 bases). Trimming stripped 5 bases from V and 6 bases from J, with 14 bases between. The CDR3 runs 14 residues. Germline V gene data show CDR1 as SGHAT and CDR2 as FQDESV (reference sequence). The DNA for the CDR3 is TGTGCCAGCAGCCCATACTCGGGGATCAATGAGCAGTTCTTC. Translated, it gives CASSPYSGINEQFF.

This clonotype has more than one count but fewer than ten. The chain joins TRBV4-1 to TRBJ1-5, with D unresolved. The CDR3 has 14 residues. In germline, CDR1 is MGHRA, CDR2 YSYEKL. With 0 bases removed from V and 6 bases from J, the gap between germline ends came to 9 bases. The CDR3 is CASSQEASGQPQHF. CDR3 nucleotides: TGCGCCAGCAGCCAAGAGGCTTCAGGTCAGCCCCAGCATTTT.